These 26 T cell receptor beta chains were sequenced from one sample in a study of cytomegalovirus exposure and HLA in healthy donors. This table comes from immunoSEQ multiplex PCR, and its TCRdb copy is limited to in-frame clones, with some not included. The sample has some 170,000 clones, 85% to 90% seen once. Specimen: PBMCs. The source of these receptors is a woman in her 30s in good health and CMV-seronegative.

As regards this clone: Germline is not matched at one junction end, which may reflect a read error. V is TRBV5-1 and J is TRBJ2-7; 13 nucleotides line up with TRBD2. Germline values: CDR1 SGHRS, CDR2 YFSETQ. The CDR3 totals 17 residues. This CDR3 is CASSLGLAGPNSYEQYF. CDR3 sequence (DNA): TGCGCCAGCAGTTTGGGACTAGCGGGGCCCAACTCCTACGAGCAGTACTTC.

The chain combines TRBV30 with TRBJ2-1; 9 positions match TRBD2. Germline-derived CDR1 and CDR2 are GTSNPN and SVGIG (reference sequence). V trimming: 1 base; J trimming: 4 bases; junction bases outside the gene matches: 2. The CDR3 covers 14 residues. CDR3 in DNA: TGTGCCTGGAGTGGACTAGCGGCTTACAATGAGCAGTTCTTC. It is translated as CAWSGLAAYNEQFF. Full variable domain (missing parts from reference TRBV30 and TRBJ2-1): SQTIHQWPATLVQPVGSPLSLECTVEGTSNPNLYWYRQAAGRGLQLLFYSVGIGQISSEVPQNLSASRPQDRQFILSSKKLLLSDSGFYLCAWSGLAAYNEQFFGPGTRLTVL.

The V call is TRBV11-2, the J call TRBJ2-5, with TRBD2 matching over 7 bases. The ends lost 4 bases at V and 5 bases at J; junction bases unmatched: 10. From germline, CDR1 is SGHAT and CDR2 FQNNGV. CDR3 length: 15 amino acids. The CDR3 DNA reads TGTGCCAGCAGCTGGGGGGGAGGGGCCACGGAGACCCAGTACTTC. As protein: CASSWGGGATETQYF.

The chain employs TRBV6-5 and TRBJ1-2; D is unclear. CDR1 and CDR2 (germline): MNHEY, SVGAGI. V lost 1 base, J lost 5 bases, and 11 bases lay in between. This CDR3 has 14 residues. CDR3 residues: CASSYLASGYGYTF. In nucleotides, the CDR3 is TGTGCCAGCAGTTACTTGGCCTCTGGTTATGGCTACACCTTC.

The chain combines TRBV7-9 with TRBJ2-3, with D tentatively TRBD2 (6 bases). The CDR3 runs to 14 residues. Trimming shortened V by 4 bases and J by 2 bases, and 10 bases separated the two germline ends. Germline V gene sequence: CDR1 SEHNR, CDR2 FQNEAQ (reference sequence). The CDR3 DNA reads as TGTGCCAGCAGCTCGGGACTGAACACAGATACGCAGTATTTT. This gives the protein CASSSGLNTDTQYF.

The genes are TRBV6-1 and TRBJ2-7; 10 nucleotides match TRBD2. The CDR3 spans 16 residues. With V trimmed by 1 base and J by 7 bases, 10 bases remained unmatched. Looked up from germline, CDR1 is MNHNS and CDR2 is SASEGT. The chain's CDR3 is CASSEGSSGGTREQYF. CDR3 bases: TGTGCCAGCAGTGAAGGTTCTAGCGGGGGCACCCGGGAGCAGTACTTC.

The chain carries TRBV2 and TRBJ2-5; D may be TRBD2 (6 bases). The CDR3 consists of 15 residues. The V gene's germline CDR1 is SNHLY and CDR2 FYNNEI. V lost 6 bases and J lost 5, with 19 bases in between. CDR3 loop: CASRAGTPLIETQYF. For the CDR3, the DNA is TGTGCCAGCAGGGCCGGGACTCCACTCATTGAGACCCAGTACTTC.

The gene calls are TRBV20-1 and TRBJ1-5, with D perhaps matching TRBD1 (5 bases). The germline V gene has CDR1 DFQATT and CDR2 SNEGSKA (reference sequence). V was pared by 3 bases and J by 7 bases, with 7 bases between. CDR3 length: 11 residues. This CDR3 reads CSASRGQPQHF. As DNA, the CDR3 is TGCAGTGCTAGTCGGGGGCAGCCCCAGCATTTT.

This chain connects TRBV19 to TRBJ2-1; D gene unclear. The ends were cut back, 1 base at V and 0 bases at J, with 7 bases in the middle. Germline assignment: CDR1 LNHDA and CDR2 SQIVND (reference sequence). This CDR3 region has 15 residues. The CDR3 coding sequence is TGTGCCAGTAGTATAGTTGGCATCTCCTACAATGAGCAGTTCTTC. Encoded protein: CASSIVGISYNEQFF.

J is TRBJ2-1 and V is TRBV20-1, with D tentatively TRBD2 (5 bases). Trimming pared 5 bases from V and 4 bases from J, leaving 6 bases between. The CDR3 is 11 residues long. CDR1 is DFQATT and CDR2 is SNEGSKA in the germline V gene (reference sequence). CDR3 sequence reads: CSAPGYNEQFF. DNA of the CDR3: TGCAGTGCTCCGGGATACAATGAGCAGTTCTTC.

The chain recombines TRBV10-3 with TRBJ2-7, with TRBD2 identical over 8 bases. Germline assignment: CDR1 ENHRY and CDR2 SYGVKD. The V segment lost 6 bases and the J segment 6 bases; nucleotides outside the gene matches: 13. The CDR3 length is 15 residues. In DNA, the CDR3 is TGTGCCATCAGGGCGATAGCGGGGTCGACGGGCGAGCAGTACTTC. Protein sequence: CAIRAIAGSTGEQYF.

This clone was counted between two and nine times. V gene TRBV15 combines with J gene TRBJ1-2; 9 bases match TRBD1. The CDR3 is 18 residues long. V lost 2 bases and J lost 1; bases outside the gene matches: 11. The V gene's germline CDR1 is LNHNV and CDR2 YYDKDF (reference sequence). The CDR3 sequence is CATSRWRDRDQVNYGYTF. The CDR3 bases are TGTGCCACCAGCAGATGGAGGGACAGGGATCAGGTTAACTATGGCTACACCTTC. The full variable domain, completed using reference TRBV15 and TRBJ1-2, is DAMVIQNPRYQVTQFGKPVTLSCSQTLNHNVMYWYQQKSSQAPKLLFHYYDKDFNNEADTPDNFQSRRPNTSFCFLDIRSPGLGDTAMYLCATSRWRDRDQVNYGYTFGSGTRLTVV.

The V and J genes are TRBV6-5 and TRBJ1-1; D not certain. V lost 5 bases to trimming and J lost 0 bases, with 13 bases between them. This CDR3 comprises 15 residues. Germline CDR1 MNHEY, CDR2 SVGAGI. CDR3 sequence (DNA): TGTGCCAGCAGTCTCACACGGGGATTGAACACTGAAGCTTTCTTT. Translated: CASSLTRGLNTEAFF.

The rearrangement joins TRBV5-1 to TRBJ1-6; 8 bases align to TRBD1. The length of the CDR3 is 16 residues. V lost 4 bases, J lost 5 bases, and 8 bases stayed unmatched. CDR1 SGHRS and CDR2 YFSETQ come from the germline V gene. CDR3 nucleotides: TGCGCCAGCAGCCTACAGGGGGTGGGCCATAATTCACCCCTCCACTTT. It codes for CASSLQGVGHNSPLHF.

The rearrangement joins TRBV27 to TRBJ1-1; 11 bases are a match to TRBD1. Germline V CDR1 and CDR2: MNHEY, SMNVEV (reference sequence). This CDR3 has 16 amino acids. With V trimmed by 5 bases and J by 5 bases, 10 bases remained unmatched. The CDR3 nucleotides read TGTGCCAGCAGTCCCTTGGACAGGGGGCTTGGGACTGAAGCTTTCTTT. It yields the protein CASSPLDRGLGTEAFF.

The genes are TRBV9 and TRBJ2-1; TRBD1 might be the D (5 bases). This CDR3 has 14 amino acids. Germline loops: CDR1 SGDLS, CDR2 YYNGEE. Trimming pared 5 bases from V and 6 bases from J, leaving 15 bases between. In nucleotides, the CDR3 is TGTGCCAGCAGAGCCTCCGAAGGGGTCAATGAGCAGTTCTTC. It yields the protein CASRASEGVNEQFF.

This chain links TRBV10-2 with TRBJ2-7; 8 bases align to TRBD1. Germline CDR1 WSHSY, CDR2 SAAADI. The CDR3 has 15 residues. Trimming removed 6 bases from V and 3 bases from J; junction bases left unmatched: 10. The CDR3 sequence: CASRERTGLFYEQYF. The CDR3 bases are TGCGCCAGCAGAGAGCGGACAGGGCTATTCTACGAGCAGTACTTC.

The chain is built from TRBV5-1 and TRBJ2-7; perhaps TRBD2 as D (6 bases). The germline V gene encodes CDR1 SGHRS and CDR2 YFSETQ. The CDR3 has 14 amino acids. V was trimmed by 3 bases and J by 7 bases, leaving 17 bases between them. DNA for the CDR3: TGCGCCAGCAGCTCCGGGACTGGGGTTGAAGAGCAGTACTTC. It codes for CASSSGTGVEEQYF. Full variable domain (remainder filled in from reference TRBV5-1 and TRBJ2-7): KAGVTQTPRYLIKTRGQQVTLSCSPISGHRSVSWYQQTPGQGLQFLFEYFSETQRNKGNFPGRFSGRQFSNSRSEMNVSTLELGDSALYLCASSSGTGVEEQYFGPGTRLTVT.

The V gene is TRBV4-1, the J gene TRBJ2-2; 8 positions match TRBD1. The ends lost 1 base at V and 5 bases at J; junction bases unmatched: 21. CDR3 length: 21 residues. Germline CDR1 and CDR2: MGHRA and YSYEKL. The CDR3 here is CASSQVPGQGPFRFRTGELFF. CDR3 bases: TGCGCCAGCAGCCAAGTACCTGGACAGGGCCCCTTTCGGTTTCGGACCGGGGAGCTGTTTTTT.

The V gene is TRBV30, the J gene TRBJ2-4; the match to TRBD1 covers 10 bases. The CDR3 loop spans 14 amino acids. The germline gives CDR1 GTSNPN, CDR2 SVGIG (reference sequence). The ends lost 4 bases at V and 7 bases at J; junction bases unmatched: 7. The CDR3, as DNA: TGTGCCTGGACCTCCGGGACAGGGGTTAACATTCAGTACTTC. Its protein is CAWTSGTGVNIQYF. Combining the CDR3 with reference TRBV30 and TRBJ2-4 gives the whole variable domain SQTIHQWPATLVQPVGSPLSLECTVEGTSNPNLYWYRQAAGRGLQLLFYSVGIGQISSEVPQNLSASRPQDRQFILSSKKLLLSDSGFYLCAWTSGTGVNIQYFGAGTRLSVL.

Comments on this clone: The sample carries other DNA sequences with the same CDR3. V is TRBV7-2 and J is TRBJ1-5; perhaps TRBD1 as D (5 bases). The CDR3 is 13 amino acids. V lost 2 bases, J lost 4 bases, and 6 bases lay in between. CDR1 is SGHTA and CDR2 is FQGNSA in the germline V gene. The CDR3 loop is CASSLRGNQPQHF. The CDR3, as DNA: TGTGCCAGCAGCTTACGGGGGAATCAGCCCCAGCATTTT.

The table lists this clone with a few counts. The rearrangement joins TRBV9 to TRBJ1-6, with D possibly TRBD1 on 6 matching bases. The germline V gene encodes CDR1 SGDLS and CDR2 YYNGEE. Deletions cut 0 bases from V and 6 bases from J, with 13 bases between. The CDR3 extends over 16 amino acids. The CDR3 here is CASSVGGGRGNSPLHF. The DNA for the CDR3 is TGTGCCAGCAGCGTAGGAGGGGGGAGGGGTAATTCACCCCTCCACTTT.

V and J are TRBV11-2 and TRBJ1-1; the D gene is possibly TRBD1 (6 bases). Germline-derived CDR1 and CDR2 are SGHAT and FQNNGV. Trimming left V 5 bases short and J 4 bases short, with 14 bases between. CDR3 length equals 14 residues. The CDR3 DNA reads as TGTGCCAGCAGCGGGACACCGCTCGGCACTGAAGCTTTCTTT. It specifies CASSGTPLGTEAFF.

In this sample, this clone turned up once. The J gene is TRBJ1-4, the V gene TRBV5-4, with D possibly being TRBD1 (5 bases). V dropped 7 bases and J dropped 6 bases, with 10 bases sitting between them. From germline, CDR1 is SGHNT and CDR2 YYREEE (reference sequence). This CDR3 region has 12 residues. For the CDR3, the DNA is TGTGCCAGCCGTGGGGCAGATGAAAAACTGTTTTTT. This sequence encodes CASRGADEKLFF.

This chain uses TRBV5-1 with TRBJ1-6; D uncertain. The CDR3 extends over 15 amino acids. V was trimmed by 2 bases and J by 9 bases, leaving 15 bases between them. CDR1 is SGHRS and CDR2 is YFSETQ in the germline V gene. The CDR3 loop reads CASSLALTSVSPLHF. The CDR3 region has the DNA TGCGCCAGCAGCTTAGCGCTAACGAGTGTTTCACCCCTCCACTTT. Drawing the rest from reference TRBV5-1 and TRBJ1-6, the complete variable domain is KAGVTQTPRYLIKTRGQQVTLSCSPISGHRSVSWYQQTPGQGLQFLFEYFSETQRNKGNFPGRFSGRQFSNSRSEMNVSTLELGDSALYLCASSLALTSVSPLHFGNGTRLTVT.

On this clone: Within the sample, other DNA sequences also encode this same CDR3. V usage is TRBV11-2 and J usage is TRBJ2-7; the match to TRBD1 covers 9 bases. The CDR3 has 14 amino acids. The V segment lost 3 bases and the J segment 1 base; nucleotides outside the gene matches: 1. The germline gives CDR1 SGHAT, CDR2 FQNNGV. CDR3 sequence (DNA): TGTGCCAGCAGCTTGGGGACAGGGTCCTACGAGCAGTACTTC. Translating gives CASSLGTGSYEQYF. Combining the CDR3 with reference TRBV11-2 and TRBJ2-7 gives the whole variable domain EAGVAQSPRYKIIEKRQSVAFWCNPISGHATLYWYQQILGQGPKLLIQFQNNGVVDDSQLPKDRFSAERLKGVDSTLKIQPAKLEDSAVYLCASSLGTGSYEQYFGPGTRLTVT.